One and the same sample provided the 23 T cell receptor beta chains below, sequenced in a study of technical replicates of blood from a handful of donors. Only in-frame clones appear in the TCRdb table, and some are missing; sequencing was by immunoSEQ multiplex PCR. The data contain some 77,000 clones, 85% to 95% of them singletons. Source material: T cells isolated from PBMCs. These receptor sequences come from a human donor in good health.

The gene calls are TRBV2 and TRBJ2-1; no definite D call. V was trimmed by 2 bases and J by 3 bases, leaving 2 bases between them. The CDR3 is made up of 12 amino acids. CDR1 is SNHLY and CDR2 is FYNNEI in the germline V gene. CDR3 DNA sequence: TGTGCCAGCAGTGAACTCTACAATGAGCAGTTCTTC. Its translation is CASSELYNEQFF.

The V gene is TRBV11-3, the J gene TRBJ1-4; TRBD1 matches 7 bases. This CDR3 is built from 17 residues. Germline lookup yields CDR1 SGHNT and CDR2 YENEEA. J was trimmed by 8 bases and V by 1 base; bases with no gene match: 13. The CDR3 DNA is TGTGCCAGCAGCTTAGGCCTCTACAGGGGTAGAGGGGAAAAACTGTTTTTT. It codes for CASSLGLYRGRGEKLFF.

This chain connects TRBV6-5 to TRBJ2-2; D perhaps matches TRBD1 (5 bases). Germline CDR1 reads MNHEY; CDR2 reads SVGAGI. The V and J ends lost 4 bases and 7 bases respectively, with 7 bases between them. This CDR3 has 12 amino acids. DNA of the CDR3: TGTGCCAGCAGTTCAGGGCACGGGGAGCTGTTTTTT. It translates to CASSSGHGELFF.

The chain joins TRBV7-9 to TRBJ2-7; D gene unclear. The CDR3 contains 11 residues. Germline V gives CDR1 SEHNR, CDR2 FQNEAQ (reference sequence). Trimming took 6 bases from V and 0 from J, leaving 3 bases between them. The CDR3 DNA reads TGTGCCAGCAGTCGCTCCTACGAGCAGTACTTC. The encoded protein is CASSRSYEQYF. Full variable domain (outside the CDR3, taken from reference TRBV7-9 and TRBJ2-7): DTGVSQNPRHKITKRGQNVTFRCDPISEHNRLYWYRQTLGQGPEFLTYFQNEAQLEKSRLLSDRFSAERPKGSFSTLEIQRTEQGDSAMYLCASSRSYEQYFGPGTRLTVT.

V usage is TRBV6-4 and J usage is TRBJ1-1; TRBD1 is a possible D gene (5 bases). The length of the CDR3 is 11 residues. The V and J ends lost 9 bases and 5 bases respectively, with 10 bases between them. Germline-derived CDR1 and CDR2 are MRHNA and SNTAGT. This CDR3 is CASIRETEAFF. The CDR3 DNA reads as TGTGCCAGTATCAGGGAAACTGAAGCTTTCTTT.

Here the CDR3 reads CASSPYRVHEQYF. The CDR3 DNA is TGTGCCAGCAGCCCCTACAGGGTCCACGAGCAGTACTTC. The chain links TRBV14 to TRBJ2-7; a weak D match, TRBD1 (6 bases). Trimming left V 4 bases short and J 5 bases short, with 12 bases between. The V gene's germline CDR1 is SGHDN and CDR2 FVKESK. CDR3 length: 13 residues. Full variable domain (rest looked up from reference TRBV14 and TRBJ2-7): EAGVTQFPSHSVIEKGQTVTLRCDPISGHDNLYWYRRVMGKEIKFLLHFVKESKQDESGMPNNRFLAERTGGTYSTLKVQPAELEDSGVYFCASSPYRVHEQYFGPGTRLTVT.

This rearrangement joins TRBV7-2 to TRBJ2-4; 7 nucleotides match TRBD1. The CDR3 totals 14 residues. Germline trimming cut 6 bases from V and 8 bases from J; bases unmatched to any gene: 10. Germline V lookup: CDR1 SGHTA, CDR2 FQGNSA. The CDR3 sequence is CASSLTGWPYIQYF. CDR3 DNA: TGTGCCAGCAGTTTGACAGGGTGGCCATACATTCAGTACTTC.

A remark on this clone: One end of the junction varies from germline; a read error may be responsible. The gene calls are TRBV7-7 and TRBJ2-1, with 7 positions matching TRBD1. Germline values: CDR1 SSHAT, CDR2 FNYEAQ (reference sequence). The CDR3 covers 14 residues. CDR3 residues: CASSPNPGTEEQFF. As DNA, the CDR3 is TGTGCTAGCAGCCCTAACCCTGGGACAGAGGAGCAGTTCTTC.

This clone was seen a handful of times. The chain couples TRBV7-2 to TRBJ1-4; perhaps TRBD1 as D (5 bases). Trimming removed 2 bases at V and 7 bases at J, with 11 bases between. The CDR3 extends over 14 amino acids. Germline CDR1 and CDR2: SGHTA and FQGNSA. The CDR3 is CASSLTGGSEKLFF. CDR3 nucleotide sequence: TGTGCCAGCAGCTTAACAGGAGGGAGTGAAAAACTGTTTTTT.

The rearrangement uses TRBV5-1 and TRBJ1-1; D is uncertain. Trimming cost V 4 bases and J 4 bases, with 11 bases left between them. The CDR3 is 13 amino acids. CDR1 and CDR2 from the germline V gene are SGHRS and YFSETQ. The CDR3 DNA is TGCGCCAGCAGCGGTCAGGTAGGCACTGAAGCTTTCTTT. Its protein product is CASSGQVGTEAFF.

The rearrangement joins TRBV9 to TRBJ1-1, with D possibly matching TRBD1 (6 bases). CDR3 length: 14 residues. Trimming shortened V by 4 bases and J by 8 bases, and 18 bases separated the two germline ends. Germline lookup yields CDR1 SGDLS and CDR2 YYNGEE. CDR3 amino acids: CASSLGQTRSEAFF. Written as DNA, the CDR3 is TGTGCCAGCAGCCTTGGACAGACGAGATCCGAAGCTTTCTTT. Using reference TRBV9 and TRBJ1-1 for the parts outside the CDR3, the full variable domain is DSGVTQTPKHLITATGQRVTLRCSPRSGDLSVYWYQQSLDQGLQFLIQYYNGEERAKGNILERFSAQQFPDLHSELNLSSLELGDSALYFCASSLGQTRSEAFFGQGTRLTVV.

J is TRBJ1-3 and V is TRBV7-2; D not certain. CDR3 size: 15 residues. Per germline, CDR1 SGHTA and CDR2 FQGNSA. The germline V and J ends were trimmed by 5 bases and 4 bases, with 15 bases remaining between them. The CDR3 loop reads CASSLSAALGNTIYF. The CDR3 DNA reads TGTGCCAGCAGCCTTAGTGCCGCATTGGGAAACACCATATATTTT.

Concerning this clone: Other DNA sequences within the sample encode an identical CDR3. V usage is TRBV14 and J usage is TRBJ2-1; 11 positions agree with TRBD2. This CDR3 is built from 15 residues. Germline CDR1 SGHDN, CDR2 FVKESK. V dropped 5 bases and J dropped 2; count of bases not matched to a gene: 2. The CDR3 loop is CASSLLAGAYNEQFF. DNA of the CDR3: TGTGCCAGCAGCTTACTAGCGGGAGCCTACAATGAGCAGTTCTTC.

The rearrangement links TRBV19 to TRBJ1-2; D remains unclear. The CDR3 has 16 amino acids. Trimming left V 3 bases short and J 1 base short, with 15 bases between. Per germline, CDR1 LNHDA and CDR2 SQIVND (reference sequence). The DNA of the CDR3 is TGTGCCAGTAGTATCATGTCGGACTCCTTTAACTATGGCTACACCTTC. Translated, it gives CASSIMSDSFNYGYTF.

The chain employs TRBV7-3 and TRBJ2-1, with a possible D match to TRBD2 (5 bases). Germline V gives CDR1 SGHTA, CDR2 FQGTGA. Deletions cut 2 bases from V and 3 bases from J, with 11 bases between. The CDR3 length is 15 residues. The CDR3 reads CASSLGASSYNEQFF. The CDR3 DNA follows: TGTGCCAGCAGCTTAGGTGCTAGCAGCTACAATGAGCAGTTCTTC.

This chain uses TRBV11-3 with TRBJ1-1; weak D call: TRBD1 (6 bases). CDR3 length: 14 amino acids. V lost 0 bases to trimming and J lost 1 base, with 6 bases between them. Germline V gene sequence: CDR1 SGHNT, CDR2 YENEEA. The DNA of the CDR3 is TGTGCCAGCAGCTTAGAACAGGGGAACACTGAAGCTTTCTTT. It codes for CASSLEQGNTEAFF.

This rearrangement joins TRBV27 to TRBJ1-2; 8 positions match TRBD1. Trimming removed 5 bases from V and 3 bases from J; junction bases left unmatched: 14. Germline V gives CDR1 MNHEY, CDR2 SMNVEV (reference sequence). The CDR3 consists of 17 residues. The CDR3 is CASSQLARTGIHYGYTF. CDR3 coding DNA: TGTGCCAGCAGTCAACTCGCGCGGACAGGGATCCACTATGGCTACACCTTC.

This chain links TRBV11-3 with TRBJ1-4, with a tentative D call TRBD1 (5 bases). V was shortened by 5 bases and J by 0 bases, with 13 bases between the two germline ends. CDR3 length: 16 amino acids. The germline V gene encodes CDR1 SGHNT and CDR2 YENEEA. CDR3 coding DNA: TGTGCCAGCAGCCTCGTGGGGGAGGCAACTAATGAAAAACTGTTTTTT. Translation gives CASSLVGEATNEKLFF. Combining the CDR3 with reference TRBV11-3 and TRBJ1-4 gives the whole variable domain EAGVVQSPRYKIIEKKQPVAFWCNPISGHNTLYWYLQNLGQGPELLIRYENEEAVDDSQLPKDRFSAERLKGVDSTLKIQPAELGDSAVYLCASSLVGEATNEKLFFGSGTQLSVL.

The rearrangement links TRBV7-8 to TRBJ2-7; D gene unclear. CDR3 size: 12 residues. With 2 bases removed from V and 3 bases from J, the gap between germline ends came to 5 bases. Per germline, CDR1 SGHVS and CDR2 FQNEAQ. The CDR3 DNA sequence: TGTGCCAGCAGCTTAATCGGCTACGAGCAGTACTTC. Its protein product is CASSLIGYEQYF.

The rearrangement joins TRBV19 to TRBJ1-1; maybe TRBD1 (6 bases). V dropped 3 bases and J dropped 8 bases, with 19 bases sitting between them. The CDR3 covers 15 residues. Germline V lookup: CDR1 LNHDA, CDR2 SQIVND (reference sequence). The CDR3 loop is CASSITPGPGTEAFF. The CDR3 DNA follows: TGTGCCAGTAGTATTACTCCCGGACCCGGGACAGAAGCTTTCTTT.

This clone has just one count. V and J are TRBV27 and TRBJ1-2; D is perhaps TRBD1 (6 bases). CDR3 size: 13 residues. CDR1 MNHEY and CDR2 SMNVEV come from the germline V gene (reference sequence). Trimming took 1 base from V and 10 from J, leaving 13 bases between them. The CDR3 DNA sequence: TGTGCCAGCAGTTTATTCCCCAGGGGAGTCTACACCTTC. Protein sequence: CASSLFPRGVYTF.

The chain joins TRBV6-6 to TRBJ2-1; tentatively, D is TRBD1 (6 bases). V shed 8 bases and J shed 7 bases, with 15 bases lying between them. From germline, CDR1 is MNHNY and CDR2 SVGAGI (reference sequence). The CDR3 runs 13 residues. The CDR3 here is CASGLRGGNEQFF. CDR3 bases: TGTGCCAGCGGTTTACGAGGGGGAAATGAGCAGTTCTTC.

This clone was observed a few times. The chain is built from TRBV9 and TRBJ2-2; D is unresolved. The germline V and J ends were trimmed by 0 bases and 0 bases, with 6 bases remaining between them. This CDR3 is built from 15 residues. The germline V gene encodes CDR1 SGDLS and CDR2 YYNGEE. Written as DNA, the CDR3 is TGTGCCAGCAGCGTAGAATATCCGAACACCGGGGAGCTGTTTTTT. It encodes CASSVEYPNTGELFF.